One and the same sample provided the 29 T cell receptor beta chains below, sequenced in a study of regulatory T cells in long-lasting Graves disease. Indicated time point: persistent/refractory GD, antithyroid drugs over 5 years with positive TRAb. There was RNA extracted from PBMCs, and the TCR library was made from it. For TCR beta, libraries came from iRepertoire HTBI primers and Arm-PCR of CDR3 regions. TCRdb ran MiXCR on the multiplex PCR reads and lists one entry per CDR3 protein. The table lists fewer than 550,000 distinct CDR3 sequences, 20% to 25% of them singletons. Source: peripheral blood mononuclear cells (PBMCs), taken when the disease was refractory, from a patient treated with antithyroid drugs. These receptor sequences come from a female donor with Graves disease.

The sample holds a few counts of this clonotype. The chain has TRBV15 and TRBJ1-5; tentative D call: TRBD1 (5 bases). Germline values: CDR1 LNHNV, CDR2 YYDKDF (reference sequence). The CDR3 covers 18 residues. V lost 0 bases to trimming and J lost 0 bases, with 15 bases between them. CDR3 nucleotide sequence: TGTGCCACCAGCAGAGACCTAGGTCCGGGGGTTAGCAATCAGCCCCAGCATTTT. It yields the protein CATSRDLGPGVSNQPQHF.

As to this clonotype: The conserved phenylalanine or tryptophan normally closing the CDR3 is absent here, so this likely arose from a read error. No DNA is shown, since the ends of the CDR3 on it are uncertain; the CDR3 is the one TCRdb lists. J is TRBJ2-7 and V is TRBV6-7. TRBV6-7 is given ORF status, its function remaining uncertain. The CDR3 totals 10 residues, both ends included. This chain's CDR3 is CASSYYHFGR.

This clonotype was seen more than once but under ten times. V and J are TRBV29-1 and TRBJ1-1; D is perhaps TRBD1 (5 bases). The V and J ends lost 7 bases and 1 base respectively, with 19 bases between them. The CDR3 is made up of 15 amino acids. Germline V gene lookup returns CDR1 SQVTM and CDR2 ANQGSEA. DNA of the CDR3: TGCAGCGCCGCTCCGAAGGGGATTGAGAACACTGAAGCTTTCTTT. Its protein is CSAAPKGIENTEAFF.

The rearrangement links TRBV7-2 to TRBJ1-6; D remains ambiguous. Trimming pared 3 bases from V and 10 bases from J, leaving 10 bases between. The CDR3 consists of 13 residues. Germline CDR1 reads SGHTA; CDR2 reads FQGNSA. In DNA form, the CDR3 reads TGTGCCAGCAGCTTTAAAAGGTCCTCACCCCTCCACTTT. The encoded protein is CASSFKRSSPLHF.

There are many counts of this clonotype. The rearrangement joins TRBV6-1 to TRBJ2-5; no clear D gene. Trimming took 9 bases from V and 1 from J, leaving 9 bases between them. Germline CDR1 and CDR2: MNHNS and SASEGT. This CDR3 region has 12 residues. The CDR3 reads CASSQIQETQYF. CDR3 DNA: TGTGCCAGTTCGCAGATCCAAGAGACCCAGTACTTC.

Here the CDR3 reads CATSEERANTGELFF. The CDR3 nucleotides are TGTGCCACCAGTGAGGAAAGGGCGAACACCGGGGAGCTGTTTTTT. The rearrangement joins TRBV24-1 to TRBJ2-2; unclear D gene. The germline V and J ends were trimmed by 4 bases and 0 bases, with 8 bases remaining between them. CDR3 length: 15 amino acids. CDR1 and CDR2 from the germline V gene are KGHDR and SFDVKD.

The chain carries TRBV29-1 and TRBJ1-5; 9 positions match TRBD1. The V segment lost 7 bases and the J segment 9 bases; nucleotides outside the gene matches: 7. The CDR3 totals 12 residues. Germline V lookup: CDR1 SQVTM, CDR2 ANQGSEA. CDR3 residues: CSAGTGLGPQHF. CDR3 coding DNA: TGCAGCGCTGGGACAGGGTTAGGGCCCCAGCATTTT.

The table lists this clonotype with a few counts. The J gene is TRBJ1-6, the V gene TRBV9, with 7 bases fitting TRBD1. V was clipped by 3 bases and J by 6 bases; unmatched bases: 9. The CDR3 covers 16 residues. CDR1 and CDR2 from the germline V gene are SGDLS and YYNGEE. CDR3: CASSGGQTPLNSPLHF. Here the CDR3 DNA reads TGTGCCAGCAGCGGGGGACAGACACCGCTTAATTCACCCCTCCACTTT.

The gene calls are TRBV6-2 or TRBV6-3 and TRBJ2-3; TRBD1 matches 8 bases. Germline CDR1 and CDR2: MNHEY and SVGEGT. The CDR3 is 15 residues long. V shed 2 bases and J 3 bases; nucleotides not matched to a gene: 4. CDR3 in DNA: TGTGCCAGCAGTTACCAAGGACAGGGAACAGATACGCAGTATTTT. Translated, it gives CASSYQGQGTDTQYF.

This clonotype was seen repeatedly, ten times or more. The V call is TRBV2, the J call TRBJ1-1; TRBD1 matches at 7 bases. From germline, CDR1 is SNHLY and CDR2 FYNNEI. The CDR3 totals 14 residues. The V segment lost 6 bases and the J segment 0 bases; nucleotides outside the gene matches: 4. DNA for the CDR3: TGTGCCAGCAGGACAGGGAGGGTGAACACTGAAGCTTTCTTT. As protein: CASRTGRVNTEAFF.

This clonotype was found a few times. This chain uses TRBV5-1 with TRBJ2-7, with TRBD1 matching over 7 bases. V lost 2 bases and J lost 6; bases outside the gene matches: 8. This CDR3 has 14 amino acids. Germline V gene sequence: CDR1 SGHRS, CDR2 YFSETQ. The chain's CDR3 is CASSLHRTGREQYF. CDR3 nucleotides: TGCGCCAGCAGCTTACACCGGACAGGCCGCGAGCAGTACTTC.

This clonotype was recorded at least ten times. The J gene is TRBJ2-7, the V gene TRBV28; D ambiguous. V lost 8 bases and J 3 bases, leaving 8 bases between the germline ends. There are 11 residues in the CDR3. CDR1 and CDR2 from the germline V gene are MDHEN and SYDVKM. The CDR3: CASSTIYEQYF. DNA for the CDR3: TGTGCCAGCTCTACAATCTACGAGCAGTACTTC.

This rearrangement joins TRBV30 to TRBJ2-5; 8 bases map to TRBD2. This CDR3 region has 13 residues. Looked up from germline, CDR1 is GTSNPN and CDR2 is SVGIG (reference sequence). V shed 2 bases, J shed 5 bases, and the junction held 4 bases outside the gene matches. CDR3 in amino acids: CAWSSGSFETQYF. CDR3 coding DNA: TGTGCCTGGAGTAGCGGGAGTTTTGAGACCCAGTACTTC.

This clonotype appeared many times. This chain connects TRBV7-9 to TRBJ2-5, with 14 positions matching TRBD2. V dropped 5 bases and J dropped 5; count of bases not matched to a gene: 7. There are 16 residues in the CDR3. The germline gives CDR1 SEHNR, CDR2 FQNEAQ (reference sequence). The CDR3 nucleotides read TGTGCCAGCAGCCCAAGGGGACTAGCGGGAGTGGAGACCCAGTACTTC. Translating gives CASSPRGLAGVETQYF.

The CDR3 nucleotides are TGTGCCAGCCGGGGGCTTAATGAAGCTTTCTTT. Its translation is CASRGLNEAFF. This chain uses TRBV6-1 with TRBJ1-1; D is perhaps TRBD1 (6 bases). There are 11 residues in the CDR3. Trimming shortened V by 8 bases and J by 7 bases, and 11 bases separated the two germline ends. Germline values: CDR1 MNHNS, CDR2 SASEGT.

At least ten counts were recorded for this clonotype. The CDR3 spells CASSRENRDRGVNTEAFF. CDR3 coding DNA: TGTGCCAGCAGTCGAGAAAACCGGGACAGGGGGGTGAACACTGAAGCTTTCTTT. This chain connects TRBV2 to TRBJ1-1; TRBD1 agrees at 11 bases. V shed 5 bases, J shed 0 bases, and the junction held 11 bases outside the gene matches. Germline V gene sequence: CDR1 SNHLY, CDR2 FYNNEI. This CDR3 contains 18 residues. Based on the CDR3 plus reference TRBV2 and TRBJ1-1, the full variable domain is EPEVTQTPSHQVTQMGQEVILRCVPISNHLYFYWYRQILGQKVEFLVSFYNNEISEKSEIFDDQFSVERPDGSNFTLKIRSTKLEDSAMYFCASSRENRDRGVNTEAFFGQGTRLTVV.

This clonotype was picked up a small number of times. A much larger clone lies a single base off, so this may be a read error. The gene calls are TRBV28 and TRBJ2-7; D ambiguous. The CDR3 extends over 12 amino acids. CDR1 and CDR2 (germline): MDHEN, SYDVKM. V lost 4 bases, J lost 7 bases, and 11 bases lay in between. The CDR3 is CASSSSHEEQYF. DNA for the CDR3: TGTGCCAGCAGTTCATCCCATGAGGAGCAGTACTTC.

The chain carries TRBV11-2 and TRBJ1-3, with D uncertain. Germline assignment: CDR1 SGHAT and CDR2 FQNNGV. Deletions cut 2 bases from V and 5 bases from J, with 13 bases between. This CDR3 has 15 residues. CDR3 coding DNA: TGTGCCAGCAGCTTAAATCTGGGCAGCCGAAACACCATATATTTT. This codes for CASSLNLGSRNTIYF. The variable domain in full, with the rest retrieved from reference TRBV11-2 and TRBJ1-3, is EAGVAQSPRYKIIEKRQSVAFWCNPISGHATLYWYQQILGQGPKLLIQFQNNGVVDDSQLPKDRFSAERLKGVDSTLKIQPAKLEDSAVYLCASSLNLGSRNTIYFGEGSWLTVV.

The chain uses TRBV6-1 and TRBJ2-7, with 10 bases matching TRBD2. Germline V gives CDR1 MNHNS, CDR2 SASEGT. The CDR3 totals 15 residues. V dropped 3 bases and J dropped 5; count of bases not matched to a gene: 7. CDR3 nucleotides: TGTGCCAGCAGTGAGAGCGGGAGGGCCCCCCACGAGCAGTACTTC. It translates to CASSESGRAPHEQYF.

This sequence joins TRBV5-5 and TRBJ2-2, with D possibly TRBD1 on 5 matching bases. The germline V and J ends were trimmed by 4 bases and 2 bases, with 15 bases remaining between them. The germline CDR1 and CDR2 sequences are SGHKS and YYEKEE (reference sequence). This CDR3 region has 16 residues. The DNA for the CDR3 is TGTGCCAGCAGCGGGCATGGACAACTAAACACCGGGGAGCTGTTTTTT. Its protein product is CASSGHGQLNTGELFF.

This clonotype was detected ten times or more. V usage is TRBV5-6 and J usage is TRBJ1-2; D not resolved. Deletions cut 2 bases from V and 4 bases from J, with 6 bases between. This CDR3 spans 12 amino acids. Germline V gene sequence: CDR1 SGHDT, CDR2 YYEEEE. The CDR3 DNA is TGTGCCAGCAGCTTCCCAGGCTATGGCTACACCTTC. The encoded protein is CASSFPGYGYTF.

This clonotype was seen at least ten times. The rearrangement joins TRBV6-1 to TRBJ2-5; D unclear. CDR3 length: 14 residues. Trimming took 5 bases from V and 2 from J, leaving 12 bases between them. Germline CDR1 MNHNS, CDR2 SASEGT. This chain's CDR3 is CASSPRFGQETQYF. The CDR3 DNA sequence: TGTGCCAGCAGTCCGCGGTTCGGTCAAGAGACCCAGTACTTC.

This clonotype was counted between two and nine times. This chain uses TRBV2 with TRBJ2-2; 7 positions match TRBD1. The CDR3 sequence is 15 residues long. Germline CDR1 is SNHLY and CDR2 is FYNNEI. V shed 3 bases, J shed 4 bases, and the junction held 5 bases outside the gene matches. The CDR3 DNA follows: TGTGCCAGCAGTGACGAGGCAGGGGGCACCGGGGAGCTGTTTTTT. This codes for CASSDEAGGTGELFF. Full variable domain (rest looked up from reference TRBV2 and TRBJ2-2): EPEVTQTPSHQVTQMGQEVILRCVPISNHLYFYWYRQILGQKVEFLVSFYNNEISEKSEIFDDQFSVERPDGSNFTLKIRSTKLEDSAMYFCASSDEAGGTGELFFGEGSRLTVL.

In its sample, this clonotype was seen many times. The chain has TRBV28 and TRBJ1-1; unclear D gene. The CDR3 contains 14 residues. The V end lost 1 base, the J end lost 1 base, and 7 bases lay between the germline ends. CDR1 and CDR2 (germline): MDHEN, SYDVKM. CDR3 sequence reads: CASSLLAGNTEAFF. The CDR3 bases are TGTGCCAGCAGTTTATTGGCGGGGAACACTGAAGCTTTCTTT.

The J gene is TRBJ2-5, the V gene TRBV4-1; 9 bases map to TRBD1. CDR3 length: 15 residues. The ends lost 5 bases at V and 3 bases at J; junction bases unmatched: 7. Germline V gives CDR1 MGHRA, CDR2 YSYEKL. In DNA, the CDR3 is TGCGCCAGCAGCGGGGGACAGGGTGGTAAAGAGACCCAGTACTTC. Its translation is CASSGGQGGKETQYF.

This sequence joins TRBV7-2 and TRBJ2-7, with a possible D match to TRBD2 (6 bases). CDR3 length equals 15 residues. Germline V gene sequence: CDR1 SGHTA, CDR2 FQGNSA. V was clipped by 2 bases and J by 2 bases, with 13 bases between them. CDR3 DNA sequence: TGTGCCAGCAGCTTACAGGGCGGGGATACCTACGAGCAGTACTTC. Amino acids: CASSLQGGDTYEQYF.

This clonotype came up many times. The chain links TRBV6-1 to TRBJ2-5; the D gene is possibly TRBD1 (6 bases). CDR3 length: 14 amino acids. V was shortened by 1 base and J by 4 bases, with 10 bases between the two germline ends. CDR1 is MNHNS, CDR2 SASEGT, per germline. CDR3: CASSEGQALETQYF. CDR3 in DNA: TGTGCCAGCAGTGAAGGACAGGCCCTAGAGACCCAGTACTTC.

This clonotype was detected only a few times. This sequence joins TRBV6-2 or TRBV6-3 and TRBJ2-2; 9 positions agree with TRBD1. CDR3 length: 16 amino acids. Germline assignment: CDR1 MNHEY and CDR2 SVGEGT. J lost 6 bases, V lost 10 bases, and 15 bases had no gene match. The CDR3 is CATPSPGQGLSGELFF. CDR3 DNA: TGTGCCACTCCTTCTCCGGGACAGGGATTGTCCGGGGAGCTGTTTTTT.

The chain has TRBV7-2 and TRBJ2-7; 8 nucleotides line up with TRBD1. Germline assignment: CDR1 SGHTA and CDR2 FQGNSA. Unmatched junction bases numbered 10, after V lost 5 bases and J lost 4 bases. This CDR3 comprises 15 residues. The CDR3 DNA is TGTGCCAGCAGCCCGGGACAGGCGAGGGGTTACGAGCAGTACTTC. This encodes CASSPGQARGYEQYF.